This TCR beta chain was sequenced in a study of T cells after yellow fever vaccination. CDR1 is MDHEN, CDR2 SYDVKM, per germline. The CDR3 loop spans 15 amino acids. Trimming shortened V by 3 bases and J by 0 bases, and 9 bases separated the two germline ends. From the 5' RACE reads, TCRdb called clonotypes with MiXCR, one entry per CDR3 protein. The sample shows about 63,000 distinct CDR3 sequences, about 7% of them seen only once. A few counts support this clonotype. This clonotype originated in a man aged 30-40 years who received the YFV17D yellow fever vaccine. V and J are TRBV28 and TRBJ1-5; TRBD1 is a possible D gene (5 bases). Sequencing was performed on CD8+ T cells sorted from PBMCs, taken 15 days after the yellow fever booster vaccination. DNA for the CDR3: TGTGCCAGCAGTTTTTGGGGGGATAGCAATCAGCCCCAGCATTTT. This translates into CASSFWGDSNQPQHF.